The 10 T cell receptor beta chains in this list originate from one sample, sequenced in a study of early T cells in non-severe SARS-CoV-2 infection. A single record per CDR3 protein comes from TCRdb applying MiXCR to the 5' RACE reads. The sample contains some 80,000 distinct CDR3 sequences, around 15% of which appear only once. The sequencing input was whole blood. These receptors were obtained from an adult who was a healthcare worker with PCR-confirmed SARS-CoV-2 infection or an uninfected control (not recorded which).

This clonotype was seen ten or more times. The chain uses TRBV9 and TRBJ2-2; possibly TRBD1 for D (6 bases). The CDR3 contains 16 residues. The V gene lost 3 bases and the J gene lost 5 bases, with 17 bases spanning the gap. CDR1 is SGDLS and CDR2 is YYNGEE in the germline V gene. The CDR3 reads CASSAATGKRTGELFF. CDR3 sequence (DNA): TGTGCCAGCAGCGCAGCAACAGGGAAGCGGACCGGGGAGCTGTTTTTT.

The CDR3 DNA reads TGCAGTGCTAACAGGGGTGCCTATGGCTACACCTTC. This translates into CSANRGAYGYTF. V is TRBV20-1 and J is TRBJ1-2; 7 bases are a match to TRBD1. This CDR3 is 12 amino acids long. Germline trimming cut 4 bases from V and 4 bases from J; bases unmatched to any gene: 3. From germline, CDR1 is DFQATT and CDR2 SNEGSKA (reference sequence).

This chain links TRBV2 with TRBJ1-6; D possibly corresponds to TRBD1 (5 bases). Germline V gene data show CDR1 as SNHLY and CDR2 as FYNNEI. This CDR3 is 15 amino acids long. Between the trimmed V and J ends, which lost 6 bases and 6 bases, there was a span of 15 bases. Here the CDR3 reads CASRETGLTNSPLHF. The CDR3 DNA follows: TGTGCCAGCAGAGAAACAGGACTCACTAATTCACCCCTCCACTTT.

This clonotype was observed at least ten times. The rearrangement uses TRBV7-9 and TRBJ1-2; D gene ambiguous. Germline assignment: CDR1 SEHNR and CDR2 FQNEAQ (reference sequence). CDR3 length: 12 amino acids. Trimming left V 4 bases short and J 8 bases short, with 11 bases between. Written as DNA, the CDR3 is TGTGCCAGCAGCTCGCGTCTGGGAGGCTACACCTTC. Amino acid sequence: CASSSRLGGYTF.

At least ten counts were recorded for this clonotype. The genes are TRBV2 and TRBJ2-3; 8 bases map to TRBD2. The CDR3 is 15 amino acids. With V trimmed by 5 bases and J by 2 bases, 6 bases remained unmatched. CDR1 SNHLY and CDR2 FYNNEI come from the germline V gene. CDR3 nucleotides: TGTGCCAGCAGTCTCGGGGGGGCAGCCACAGATACGCAGTATTTT. Its protein is CASSLGGAATDTQYF.

The rearrangement joins TRBV5-1 to TRBJ2-7; TRBD1 matches 10 bases. The CDR3 consists of 15 residues. Looked up from germline, CDR1 is SGHRS and CDR2 is YFSETQ. The V and J ends lost 2 bases and 5 bases, in that order; junction bases with no gene match: 7. The CDR3, as DNA: TGCGCCAGCAGCTTAGACGGGACAGGGGTCGACGAGCAGTACTTC. Residues: CASSLDGTGVDEQYF.

This clonotype was observed at least ten times. V gene TRBV10-3 combines with J gene TRBJ2-1, with 9 bases aligning to TRBD1. The J segment lost 9 bases and the V segment lost 6 bases, leaving 9 bases of the junction unmatched. The CDR3 totals 14 residues. CDR1 is ENHRY, CDR2 SYGVKD, per germline. The CDR3 spells CAISRGQGSSEQFF. The CDR3 nucleotides read TGTGCCATCAGCCGCGGACAGGGGAGTAGTGAGCAGTTCTTC.

At least ten counts were recorded for this clonotype. The chain joins TRBV7-6 to TRBJ2-2; D unclear. The CDR3 contains 12 residues. V was shortened by 3 bases and J by 6 bases, with 5 bases between the two germline ends. CDR1 and CDR2 (germline): SGHVS, FNYEAQ. The chain's CDR3 is CASSFAAGELFF. CDR3 in DNA: TGTGCCAGCAGCTTCGCGGCCGGGGAGCTGTTTTTT.

This clonotype was seen only a few times. V usage is TRBV12-3 or TRBV12-4 and J usage is TRBJ1-4, with a weak D call TRBD1 (6 bases). V gave up 5 bases and J gave up 5 bases, with 12 bases separating them. The CDR3 consists of 14 residues. The CDR3 nucleotides are TGTGCCAGCAGTCCGGGACACCAAAATGAAAAACTGTTTTTT. Translated, it gives CASSPGHQNEKLFF.

The table lists this clonotype with many counts. The chain uses TRBV2 and TRBJ2-7, with D maybe TRBD2 (5 bases). Germline V gene sequence: CDR1 SNHLY, CDR2 FYNNEI. The CDR3 length is 14 residues. V dropped 3 bases and J dropped 2 bases, with 11 bases sitting between them. CDR3 sequence reads: CASSDPSGAYEQYF. DNA of the CDR3: TGTGCCAGCAGTGATCCGTCCGGGGCCTACGAGCAGTACTTC.